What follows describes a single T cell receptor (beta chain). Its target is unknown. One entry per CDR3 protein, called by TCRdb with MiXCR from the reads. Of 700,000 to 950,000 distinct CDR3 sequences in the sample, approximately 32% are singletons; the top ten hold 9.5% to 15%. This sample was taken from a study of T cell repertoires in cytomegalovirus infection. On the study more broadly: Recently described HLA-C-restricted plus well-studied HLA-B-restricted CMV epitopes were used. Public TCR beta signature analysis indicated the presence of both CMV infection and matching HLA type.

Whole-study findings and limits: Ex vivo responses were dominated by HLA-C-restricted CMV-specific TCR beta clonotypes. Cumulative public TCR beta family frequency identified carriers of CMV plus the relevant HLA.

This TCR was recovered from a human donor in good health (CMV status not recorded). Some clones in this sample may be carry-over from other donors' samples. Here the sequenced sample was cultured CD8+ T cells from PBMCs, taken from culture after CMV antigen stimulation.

The CDR3 bases are TGTGCCAGCGGCGGACAGGGTATGACAGATACGCAGTATTTT. Amino acid sequence: CASGGQGMTDTQYF. The chain is built from TRBV27 and TRBJ2-3; TRBD1 matches 8 bases. Germline CDR1 reads MNHEY; CDR2 reads SMNVEV (reference sequence). The V gene end was trimmed by 8 bases and the J gene end by 3 bases; junction bases not matched to a gene: 7. The CDR3 spans 14 residues.